Sequencing of this T cell receptor beta chain was carried out in a study of T cells in localized non-small cell lung cancer. TCRdb's table, derived via immunoSEQ multiplex PCR, lists solely in-frame clones and lacks some. The sample records approximately 1,000 clones, around 18% being singletons. The study, taken as a whole, reports: There was higher T cell clonality in uninvolved adjacent lung than in tumor, and it was highest there.

Looked up from germline, CDR1 is SGDLS and CDR2 is YYNGEE. This CDR3 contains 16 residues. V was pared by 5 bases and J by 0 bases, with 4 bases of the junction left unmatched. Turning to this clone: Antigen: not known.

Sequenced here: lung tumor tissue, sampled before any cancer treatment. The rearrangement uses TRBV9 and TRBJ2-6, with 8 bases fitting TRBD1. This receptor was obtained from a male donor at least 60 years old with stage I lung adenocarcinoma. The CDR3 is CASRGQVISGANVLTF. The CDR3 coding sequence is TGTGCCAGCAGGGGACAGGTAATCTCTGGGGCCAACGTCCTGACTTTC.